A single T cell receptor beta chain is shown here with its context. Its matching antigen is unknown. The CDR3 has 16 residues. Germline CDR1 is WNHNN and CDR2 is SYGVQD (reference sequence). V was shortened by 0 bases and J by 0 bases, with 9 bases between the two germline ends. Template for every sorted-subset replicate PCR totaled around 200 ng DNA, some 30,000 T cell genomes. Sequencing was performed with immunoSEQ multiplex PCR; in TCRdb, only in-frame clones are kept and a portion is missing. The table lists hundreds of thousands of clones, about 92% of them singletons. The record originates from a study of shared clonotypes between healthy human individuals. General study results and limits: Non-shared clonotypes were found to have lower generation probabilities than the clonotypes that were shared by all four of the sorted-subset donors. Clonotype sharing among the donors was expected to vary with sequencing depth. It was observed that about 5% of naive CD4 clonotypes were shared across a few donors.

Terminally differentiated effector memory CD45RA+ cells were excluded by CCR7 positive selection of CD45RO-negative cells. The sequence was collected from a man aged 25 to 40 in good health. Sequencing was performed on naive CD8+ T cells sorted from blood. V gene TRBV10-1 combines with J gene TRBJ2-1; D is undetermined. The CDR3 nucleotides are TGCGCCAGCAGTGAGTCGGGCGAAAGCTCCTACAATGAGCAGTTCTTC. This gives the protein CASSESGESSYNEQFF.